This is a list of T cell receptor beta chains from one sample in a study of T cell responses to AZD1222 COVID-19 vaccine. The assay was immunoSEQ multiplex PCR, and TCRdb's table has in-frame clones only and misses some. Of about 120,000 clones listed, 88% are singletons. The sample here was peripheral blood, taken on day 0 of AZD1222 vaccination. The receptors stem from an adult in good health. Each CDR3 is given with its conserved first and last residue. The order of the fields is D gene, J gene, V gene, clone size, CDR3 DNA, CDR3 protein. A D gene is named only where the DNA matches it firmly. Rows may omit the clone size; those that give it use once, few, many or a size class.

>.|TRBJ2-2|TRBV27|.
TGTGCCAGCAGCCACGGGGCGAACACCGGGGAGCTGTTTTTT
CASSHGANTGELFF
>.|TRBJ1-1|TRBV2|.
TGTGCCACCTCTTCCTCAGGGAATGAAGCTTTCTTT
CATSSSGNEAFF
>TRBD1|TRBJ1-2|TRBV5-1|.
TGCGCCAGCAGCCCAGGACAGGGGGCCTATGGCTACACCTTC
CASSPGQGAYGYTF
>.|TRBJ1-1|TRBV12-3/TRBV12-4|.
TGTGCCAGCAGGTATAACACTGAAGCTTTCTTT
CASRYNTEAFF
>.|TRBJ2-3|TRBV5-4|.
TGTGCCAGCAGCTTGACTAGTAGCACAGATACGCAGTATTTT
CASSLTSSTDTQYF
>.|TRBJ1-1|TRBV5-8|.
TGTGCCAGCAGCCAGGGCCTGCCTAATGAAGCTTTCTTT
CASSQGLPNEAFF
>.|TRBJ1-2|TRBV6-5|once
TGTGCCAGCAGTTACTCCCGGGAGGCGAGAGCTGGCTACACCTTC
CASSYSREARAGYTF
>.|TRBJ2-2|TRBV6-5|.
TGTGCCACCAGAGGAGCAGGGACGAACGCCGGGGAGCTGTTTTTT
CATRGAGTNAGELFF
>TRBD1|TRBJ1-5|TRBV6-6|.
TGTGCCAGCAGCCGACAGGGGGCGATGGGATCAAGCAATCAGCCCCAGCATTTT
CASSRQGAMGSSNQPQHF
>TRBD1|TRBJ2-7|TRBV10-3|once
TGTGCCATCAGTGAAAGCGGGACAGGGGCATGGAGCTCCTACGAGCAGTACTTC
CAISESGTGAWSSYEQYF